One sample yielded the 14 T cell receptor beta chains listed below, sequenced in a study of cytomegalovirus exposure and HLA in healthy donors. Primers for the PCR totalled 60 Vbeta and 13 Jbeta. Clones were sequenced by immunoSEQ multiplex PCR, and TCRdb holds only the in-frame ones, with some missing. The repertoire holds roughly 150,000 clones, with approximately 77% as singletons. Material for sequencing was PBMCs. The origin of the receptors is a man under 40 in good health and CMV-seronegative.

A single count supports this clone. The gene calls are TRBV7-8 and TRBJ1-5; D remains unclear. V was shortened by 5 bases and J by 9 bases, with 11 bases between the two germline ends. This CDR3 has 12 residues. Germline assignment: CDR1 SGHVS and CDR2 FQNEAQ. The CDR3 sequence: CASSPIGVPQHF. CDR3 bases: TGTGCCAGCAGCCCAATCGGGGTGCCCCAGCATTTT.

The gene calls are TRBV2 and TRBJ2-1; TRBD2 is a possible D gene (6 bases). This CDR3 contains 15 residues. CDR1 and CDR2 from the germline V gene are SNHLY and FYNNEI. V shed 5 bases and J shed 3 bases, with 14 bases lying between them. In DNA, the CDR3 is TGTGCCAGCAGTCTTTCCGGGACTGGCTACAATGAGCAGTTCTTC. Protein: CASSLSGTGYNEQFF.

A single count supports this clone. V usage is TRBV7-2 and J usage is TRBJ2-1; 7 bases line up with TRBD2. Trimming removed 5 bases from V and 13 bases from J; junction bases left unmatched: 11. Per the germline V gene, CDR1 is SGHTA and CDR2 is FQGNSA. The CDR3 consists of 13 residues. The CDR3 here is CASSPRDYLQQFF. The CDR3 DNA sequence: TGTGCCAGCAGCCCTCGGGACTACCTTCAACAGTTCTTC.

This clone was picked up one time. The genes are TRBV5-1 and TRBJ2-1, with 12 bases fitting TRBD1. CDR1 and CDR2 (germline): SGHRS, YFSETQ. V lost 10 bases to trimming and J lost 3 bases; unmatched junction nucleotides: 14. The CDR3 is 17 amino acids. CDR3 in DNA: TGCGCCTGCCACCCGGGACAGGGGGCAGGATACTACAATGAGCAGTTCTTC. It yields the protein CACHPGQGAGYYNEQFF.

Here the CDR3 DNA reads TGCGCCAGCAGCGTAGGGGACTTTGGTGAAAAACTGTTTTTT. Translation: CASSVGDFGEKLFF. This chain links TRBV5-1 with TRBJ1-4, with D possibly being TRBD1 (5 bases). This CDR3 spans 14 amino acids. Germline CDR1 SGHRS, CDR2 YFSETQ. Trimming shortened V by 4 bases and J by 7 bases, and 14 bases separated the two germline ends.

This chain joins TRBV6-1 and TRBJ2-1; 12 bases fit TRBD1. CDR3 length: 16 residues. V was clipped by 1 base and J by 5 bases; unmatched bases: 3. CDR1 is MNHNS, CDR2 SASEGT, per germline. In nucleotides, the CDR3 is TGTGCCAGCAGTGAAGACCGGGACAGGGGGCACAATGAGCAGTTCTTC. Amino acid sequence: CASSEDRDRGHNEQFF.

The chain joins TRBV5-1 to TRBJ2-7; 11 positions match TRBD2. Germline CDR1 and CDR2: SGHRS and YFSETQ. Trimming removed 4 bases from V and 0 bases from J; junction bases left unmatched: 3. The CDR3 loop spans 15 amino acids. DNA of the CDR3: TGCGCCAGCAGCAGGACTAGCGGGCCCTCCTACGAGCAGTACTTC. This gives the protein CASSRTSGPSYEQYF. Using reference TRBV5-1 and TRBJ2-7 for the parts outside the CDR3, the full variable domain is KAGVTQTPRYLIKTRGQQVTLSCSPISGHRSVSWYQQTPGQGLQFLFEYFSETQRNKGNFPGRFSGRQFSNSRSEMNVSTLELGDSALYLCASSRTSGPSYEQYFGPGTRLTVT.

In this sample, this clone turned up a few times. The gene calls are TRBV10-1 and TRBJ2-3; 7 bases are a match to TRBD1. Germline-derived CDR1 and CDR2 are WNHNN and SYGVQD (reference sequence). V shed 4 bases, J shed 0 bases, and the junction held 4 bases outside the gene matches. The CDR3 is 15 amino acids. The CDR3 nucleotides are TGCGCCAGCAGTGGTTCGACAGGGAGCACAGATACGCAGTATTTT. It is translated as CASSGSTGSTDTQYF.

The CDR3 is CASSLAGSGANVLTF. CDR3 DNA sequence: TGTGCCAGCAGCTTGGCGGGTTCTGGGGCCAACGTCCTGACTTTC. The chain couples TRBV5-4 to TRBJ2-6; D gene ambiguous. Per the germline V gene, CDR1 is SGHNT and CDR2 is YYREEE (reference sequence). The CDR3 contains 15 residues. V was trimmed by 0 bases and J by 1 base, leaving 5 bases between them. Full variable domain (outside the CDR3, taken from reference TRBV5-4 and TRBJ2-6): ETGVTQSPTHLIKTRGQQVTLRCSSQSGHNTVSWYQQALGQGPQFIFQYYREEENGRGNFPPRFSGLQFPNYSSELNVNALELDDSALYLCASSLAGSGANVLTFGAGSRLTVL.

V and J are TRBV7-9 and TRBJ2-7, with 11 bases that match TRBD2. V gave up 4 bases and J gave up 3 bases; unmatched junction bases: 8. CDR1 and CDR2 (germline): SEHNR, FQNEAQ (reference sequence). The CDR3 has 16 amino acids. This CDR3 is CASSSLAGGPYYEQYF. CDR3 nucleotide sequence: TGTGCCAGCAGCTCTTTAGCGGGAGGGCCCTACTACGAGCAGTACTTC. The full variable domain, its missing parts supplied by reference TRBV7-9 and TRBJ2-7, is DTGVSQNPRHKITKRGQNVTFRCDPISEHNRLYWYRQTLGQGPEFLTYFQNEAQLEKSRLLSDRFSAERPKGSFSTLEIQRTEQGDSAMYLCASSSLAGGPYYEQYFGPGTRLTVT.

The genes are TRBV2 and TRBJ1-5, with D possibly TRBD1 on 6 matching bases. Germline assignment: CDR1 SNHLY and CDR2 FYNNEI. V lost 8 bases, J lost 6 bases, and 17 bases lay in between. The CDR3 is made up of 14 amino acids. CDR3 DNA sequence: TGTGCCAGCGGGTTAGGGGGAACCAGTCAGCCCCAGCATTTT. Residues: CASGLGGTSQPQHF.

This clone has only one observation. The J gene is TRBJ2-7, the V gene TRBV6-5; 8 bases are shared with TRBD1. Trimming at V came to 7 bases and at J to 6 bases, leaving 11 bases not matched to a gene. CDR3 length equals 14 residues. Germline assignment: CDR1 MNHEY and CDR2 SVGAGI. Here the CDR3 DNA reads TGTGCCAGCAACCAAGGGACAGGTCTCCGCGAGCAGTACTTC. This gives the protein CASNQGTGLREQYF.

J is TRBJ2-5 and V is TRBV7-6, with a tentative D call TRBD2 (6 bases). The CDR3 length is 11 residues. Germline CDR1 is SGHVS and CDR2 is FNYEAQ. V lost 8 bases to trimming and J lost 7 bases, with 11 bases between them. The CDR3 spells CASSPGGTQYF. The CDR3 region has the DNA TGTGCCAGCTCCCCCGGGGGGACCCAGTACTTC.

The chain employs TRBV4-2 and TRBJ1-2, with a weak D call TRBD1 (5 bases). This CDR3 comprises 13 residues. Between the trimmed V and J ends, which lost 0 bases and 8 bases, there was a span of 10 bases. Germline CDR1 is LGHNA and CDR2 is YNFKEQ. In DNA, the CDR3 is TGTGCCAGCAGCCAAGAGGGGGGATTGGGCTACACCTTC. It specifies CASSQEGGLGYTF.